Following are 29 T cell receptor beta chains from one sample sequenced in a study of T cell clonality in common variable immunodeficiency. Produced via immunoSEQ multiplex PCR; TCRdb's table is partial and in-frame only. The sample holds tens of thousands of clones, and no clone turns up only once. General study results and limits: Common variable immunodeficiency TCR beta sequences reportedly had fewer deletions and N-nucleotide insertions.

These receptors are not linked to any known antigen. The specimen sequenced was peripheral blood mononuclear cells. These receptors all stem from a human donor with common variable immunodeficiency.

This clone appeared a few times. The read falls 3 residues short of the CDR3 end, and the missing part is taken from the germline J gene. The chain is built from TRBV7-9 and TRBJ2-1; 9 bases line up with TRBD1. The trim removed 1 base at V and 6 bases at J, leaving 4 bases unmatched. The CDR3 is 15 amino acids. The germline V gene encodes CDR1 SEHNR and CDR2 FQNEAQ (reference sequence). The sequenced part of the CDR3 DNA is TGTGCCAGCAGCTTAGGGAGACAGGGGGTCAATGAG. Residues: CASSLGRQGVNE. The CDR3 as a whole reads CASSLGRQGVNEQFF.

This clone has only a few counts. The read ends 3 residues before the CDR3 terminus; that terminus is restored from the germline J gene. This chain joins TRBV5-1 and TRBJ2-3, with TRBD2 matching 8 bases. Germline V gene data show CDR1 as SGHRS and CDR2 as YFSETQ. With V trimmed by 2 bases and J by 0 bases, 5 bases remained unmatched. This CDR3 region has 16 residues. This CDR3 reads CASSFSASGSTDTQYF. The sequenced part of the CDR3 DNA is TGCGCCAGCAGCTTCAGTGCTAGCGGGAGCACAGATACG.

Details on this clone: Coverage ceases 3 residues before the CDR3 finishes, and the germline J gene fills in the end. This chain uses TRBV5-1 with TRBJ2-5; possible D gene TRBD1, 6 bases. CDR1 and CDR2 (germline): SGHRS, YFSETQ. CDR3 length: 14 residues. Trimming left V 4 bases short and J 2 bases short, with 12 bases between. This chain's CDR3 is CASSTGQTQETQYF. The part of the CDR3 DNA that was read is TGCGCCAGCAGCACCGGACAGACGCAAGAGACC.

The sample holds a few counts of this clone. The missing CDR3 end, 3 residues past where the read stops, is filled in from the germline J gene. The rearrangement uses TRBV7-8 and TRBJ1-4; 9 nucleotides line up with TRBD1. V lost 5 bases to trimming and J lost 8 bases; unmatched junction nucleotides: 15. CDR1 is SGHVS, CDR2 FQNEAQ, per germline. This CDR3 region has 17 residues. The CDR3: CASSQTGTGQIGEKLFF. CDR3 bases read: TGTGCCAGCAGCCAAACCGGGACAGGGCAAATAGGGGAAAAA.

About this clone: The CDR3 goes on 3 residues after the read ends, and that part is filled in from the germline J gene. The V gene is TRBV19, the J gene TRBJ1-1, with 7 bases aligning to TRBD1. CDR3 length: 15 residues. Germline trimming cut 7 bases from V and 2 bases from J; bases unmatched to any gene: 10. Germline values: CDR1 LNHDA, CDR2 SQIVND (reference sequence). The CDR3 loop reads CASTPTGTVNTEAFF. The covered CDR3 bases are TGTGCCAGTACCCCGACCGGGACAGTTAACACTGAA. The full variable domain, rest sourced from reference TRBV19 and TRBJ1-1, is DGGITQSPKYLFRKEGQNVTLSCEQNLNHDAMYWYRQDPGQGLRLIYYSQIVNDFQKGDIAEGYSVSREKKESFPLTVTSAQKNPTAFYLCASTPTGTVNTEAFFGQGTRLTVV.

Points on this clone: The read gets to within 3 residues of the CDR3 end, and the germline J gene fills in the rest. V is TRBV20-1 and J is TRBJ2-7; D may be TRBD1 (6 bases). Trimming took off 3 bases at V and 2 bases at J, with 8 bases between the two ends. CDR3 length equals 12 residues. CDR1 and CDR2 from the germline V gene are DFQATT and SNEGSKA (reference sequence). CDR3 DNA (partial): TGCAGTGCTAGGAACAGGGCCTACGAG. Translated: CSARNRAYE. The whole CDR3 protein is CSARNRAYEQYF.

This clone was recorded many times. The CDR3 is cut off 3 residues early in the read; its end comes from the germline J gene. The genes are TRBV5-1 and TRBJ2-6, with no clear D. The length of the CDR3 is 17 residues. V gave up 0 bases and J gave up 0 bases, with 10 bases separating them. From germline, CDR1 is SGHRS and CDR2 YFSETQ. The sequenced CDR3 bases are TGCGCCAGCAGCTTGGCCATGGCCACCTCTGGGGCCAACGTC. Residues: CASSLAMATSGANV. The CDR3 reads in full as CASSLAMATSGANVLTF. Full variable domain (missing parts from reference TRBV5-1 and TRBJ2-6): KAGVTQTPRYLIKTRGQQVTLSCSPISGHRSVSWYQQTPGQGLQFLFEYFSETQRNKGNFPGRFSGRQFSNSRSEMNVSTLELGDSALYLCASSLAMATSGANVLTFGAGSRLTVL.

This clone was observed at least ten times. With the read ending 3 residues before the CDR3 end, the germline J gene is used to fill in that end. This chain connects TRBV20-1 to TRBJ2-5, with TRBD2 matching over 12 bases. V was pared by 0 bases and J by 4 bases, with 3 bases of the junction left unmatched. This CDR3 is built from 15 residues. CDR1 DFQATT and CDR2 SNEGSKA come from the germline V gene (reference sequence). CDR3 amino acids: CSARDSTSGGETQYF. CDR3 DNA, as far as it was read: TGCAGTGCTAGAGATTCGACTAGCGGGGGAGAGACC.

This clone was counted between two and nine times. The CDR3 extends 3 residues past the end of the read, so its final part is completed from the germline J gene. V and J are TRBV20-1 and TRBJ2-5; 8 bases agree with TRBD2. The CDR3 runs 14 residues. CDR1 is DFQATT, CDR2 SNEGSKA, per germline (reference sequence). V shed 5 bases and J 4 bases; nucleotides not matched to a gene: 9. CDR3 protein: CSASGGVVRETQYF. Partial CDR3 DNA: TGCAGTGCTTCCGGGGGGGTTGTAAGAGAGACC.

This clone was seen repeatedly, ten times or more. The CDR3 end lies 3 residues beyond the end of the read and is filled in from the germline J gene. The chain is built from TRBV5-5 and TRBJ1-4, with 9 bases identical to TRBD1. CDR1 and CDR2 (germline): SGHKS, YYEKEE (reference sequence). The CDR3 has 15 residues. V shed 0 bases and J 7 bases; nucleotides not matched to a gene: 4. CDR3 DNA, as far as it was read: TGTGCCAGCAGCTTGGCGGGGGGACAGGGTGAAAAA. This sequence encodes CASSLAGGQGEK. The complete CDR3 sequence is CASSLAGGQGEKLFF.

This clone has a count of ten or more. The CDR3 goes on 3 residues after the read ends, and that part is filled in from the germline J gene. The chain uses TRBV7-3 and TRBJ2-5, with 14 positions matching TRBD2. The CDR3 extends over 16 amino acids. J gave up 4 bases and V 5 bases, and 6 bases lay outside the gene matches. Germline values: CDR1 SGHTA, CDR2 FQGTGA. This chain's CDR3 is CASSPGTSGGAETQYF. Incomplete CDR3 DNA: TGTGCCAGCAGCCCGGGGACTAGCGGGGGTGCAGAGACC.

On this clone itself: The CDR3 extends 3 residues past the end of the read, so its final part is completed from the germline J gene. This chain joins TRBV19 and TRBJ2-4, with 9 bases lining up with TRBD1. J was trimmed by 8 bases and V by 4 bases; bases with no gene match: 6. The CDR3 extends over 14 amino acids. The germline V gene has CDR1 LNHDA and CDR2 SQIVND (reference sequence). The covered CDR3 bases are TGTGCCAGTAGTAAACAGGGGGCCCTGGACATT. Its protein is CASSKQGALDI. The whole CDR3 protein reads CASSKQGALDIQYF.

The table lists this clone with many counts. Read sequence stops 3 residues before the CDR3 end, and the germline J gene provides the missing end. V and J are TRBV5-1 and TRBJ1-1; TRBD1 aligns across 11 bases. This CDR3 contains 17 residues. V was clipped by 1 base and J by 2 bases; unmatched bases: 7. The germline V gene encodes CDR1 SGHRS and CDR2 YFSETQ. This chain's CDR3 is CASSLMGGTGGNTEAFF. CDR3 DNA, as far as it was read: TGCGCCAGCAGCTTGATGGGGGGGACAGGGGGTAACACTGAA. Variable domain in full (rest from reference TRBV5-1 and TRBJ1-1): KAGVTQTPRYLIKTRGQQVTLSCSPISGHRSVSWYQQTPGQGLQFLFEYFSETQRNKGNFPGRFSGRQFSNSRSEMNVSTLELGDSALYLCASSLMGGTGGNTEAFFGQGTRLTVV.

This clone has ten or more counts. The DNA ends 3 residues before the CDR3 does, and the rest of the CDR3 is filled in from the germline J gene. This rearrangement joins TRBV18 to TRBJ2-1; the D gene is possibly TRBD1 (6 bases). The CDR3 runs to 15 residues. CDR1 KGHSH and CDR2 LQKENI come from the germline V gene. Deletions cut 6 bases from V and 0 bases from J, with 12 bases between. The CDR3 sequence is CASSVGTPSYNEQFF. Incomplete CDR3 DNA: TGTGCCAGCTCCGTAGGGACACCCTCCTACAATGAG.

This clone was detected many times. The read ends 3 residues early relative to the CDR3; the germline J gene fills the gap. V is TRBV14 and J is TRBJ1-5, with TRBD1 matching 8 bases. CDR1 is SGHDN and CDR2 is FVKESK in the germline V gene. The CDR3 runs to 15 residues. With 1 base clipped from V and 7 bases from J, the junction kept 6 bases outside the gene matches. CDR3 bases read: TGTGCCAGCAGCCAAGGCGGACAGGGAGTACAGCCC. Translated, it gives CASSQGGQGVQP. The whole CDR3 sequence is CASSQGGQGVQPQHF.

CDR3 DNA (partial): TGTGCCAGTACTCCCGGACAGGGTTTAGACGAG. Amino acids: CASTPGQGLDE. The CDR3 in full is CASTPGQGLDEQYF. V gene TRBV19 combines with J gene TRBJ2-7; 8 nucleotides align to TRBD1. The CDR3 is cut off 3 residues early in the read; its end comes from the germline J gene. The CDR3 runs to 14 residues. Germline V gives CDR1 LNHDA, CDR2 SQIVND (reference sequence). V lost 7 bases and J lost 5; bases outside the gene matches: 10.

This clone was detected many times. Read sequence stops 3 residues before the CDR3 end, and the germline J gene provides the missing end. The J gene is TRBJ2-1, the V gene TRBV7-3; 11 bases line up with TRBD2. Trimming at V came to 3 bases and at J to 9 bases, leaving 10 bases not matched to a gene. The CDR3 is 16 amino acids. CDR1 and CDR2 from the germline V gene are SGHTA and FQGTGA. CDR3 region: CASSFGLAGGIGEQFF. The CDR3 bases that were read are TGTGCCAGCAGCTTTGGCCTAGCGGGGGGTATAGGTGAG.

About this clone itself: The read is 3 residues too short to cover the CDR3 end, so that end is filled in from the germline J gene. The V and J genes are TRBV19 and TRBJ2-5; weak D call: TRBD2 (5 bases). The V end lost 2 bases, the J end lost 4 bases, and 11 bases lay between the germline ends. Germline CDR1 and CDR2: LNHDA and SQIVND (reference sequence). The CDR3 loop spans 14 amino acids. CDR3 region: CASSIRGLGETQYF. The sequenced part of the CDR3 DNA is TGTGCCAGTAGTATAAGAGGGTTGGGAGAGACC.

On this clone itself: Sequencing ends 3 residues short of the CDR3 end; the germline J gene provides the rest. The rearrangement uses TRBV19 and TRBJ1-1; D is unresolved. The germline gives CDR1 LNHDA, CDR2 SQIVND (reference sequence). CDR3 length: 14 amino acids. Trimming removed 3 bases from V and 1 base from J, with 9 bases in between. The CDR3 region is CASSINIQNTEAFF. The sequenced CDR3 bases are TGTGCCAGTAGTATTAACATACAGAACACTGAA.

On this clone itself: Coverage ceases 3 residues before the CDR3 finishes, and the germline J gene fills in the end. This chain connects TRBV19 to TRBJ1-1; TRBD1 matches at 8 bases. The germline gives CDR1 LNHDA, CDR2 SQIVND (reference sequence). CDR3 size: 11 residues. The CDR3 reads CASTGGTDAFF. The covered CDR3 bases are TGTGCCAGTACAGGGGGCACGGAT.

In this sample, this clone turned up many times. Read coverage stops 3 residues before the CDR3 terminus; the germline J gene supplies the remainder. V is TRBV18 and J is TRBJ1-1, with D possibly matching TRBD1 (5 bases). The CDR3 contains 16 residues. Between the trimmed V and J ends, which lost 3 bases and 1 base, there was a span of 15 bases. From germline, CDR1 is KGHSH and CDR2 LQKENI. This chain's CDR3 is CASSPGPRGANTEAFF. The DNA read from the CDR3 is TGTGCCAGCTCACCCGGTCCGAGGGGCGCGAACACTGAA.

With respect to this clone: The read falls 3 residues short of the CDR3 end, and the missing part is taken from the germline J gene. The V and J genes are TRBV11-2 and TRBJ2-1; 9 bases are a match to TRBD1. The germline gives CDR1 SGHAT, CDR2 FQNNGV. CDR3 size: 15 residues. The V and J ends lost 5 bases and 6 bases, in that order; junction bases with no gene match: 8. The CDR3 sequence: CASSKGTGYGNEQFF. The DNA read from the CDR3 is TGTGCCAGCAGCAAGGGGACAGGGTATGGCAATGAG.

Points on this clone: The sequenced fragment ends 3 residues before the CDR3 boundary, so the rest is inferred from the germline J gene. Other nucleotide sequences in the sample specify the same CDR3. V usage is TRBV7-6 and J usage is TRBJ2-5; 8 bases map to TRBD1. The germline CDR1 and CDR2 sequences are SGHVS and FNYEAQ. The CDR3 runs 14 residues. The V gene end was trimmed by 1 base and the J gene end by 2 bases; junction bases not matched to a gene: 0. The CDR3 loop is CASSLGQGQETQYF. The part of the CDR3 DNA that was read is TGTGCCAGCAGCTTAGGACAGGGGCAAGAGACC.

This clone came up many times. From the germline J gene comes the end of the CDR3, since the read stops 3 residues before it. The rearrangement joins TRBV2 to TRBJ2-7, with 7 bases that match TRBD1. Trimming at V came to 4 bases and at J to 5 bases, leaving 14 bases not matched to a gene. This CDR3 comprises 16 residues. Germline CDR1 is SNHLY and CDR2 is FYNNEI. The CDR3 sequence: CASSVSPGGPTHEQYF. Incomplete CDR3 DNA: TGTGCCAGCAGTGTCAGTCCAGGGGGTCCTACCCACGAG. The full variable domain, its missing parts supplied by reference TRBV2 and TRBJ2-7, is EPEVTQTPSHQVTQMGQEVILRCVPISNHLYFYWYRQILGQKVEFLVSFYNNEISEKSEIFDDQFSVERPDGSNFTLKIRSTKLEDSAMYFCASSVSPGGPTHEQYFGPGTRLTVT.

This clone was observed a handful of times. The CDR3 is cut off 3 residues early in the read; its end comes from the germline J gene. V is TRBV7-2 and J is TRBJ1-6, with D unresolved. Germline values: CDR1 SGHTA, CDR2 FQGNSA. CDR3 length equals 15 residues. Trimming stripped 5 bases from V and 7 bases from J, with 15 bases between. The DNA read from the CDR3 is TGTGCCAGCAGCCAGCGGACGGACGGGAATTCACCC. It encodes CASSQRTDGNSP. The CDR3 as a whole reads CASSQRTDGNSPLHF.

This clone came up many times. The read gets to within 3 residues of the CDR3 end, and the germline J gene fills in the rest. The rearrangement joins TRBV5-4 to TRBJ2-3, with D tentatively TRBD2 (6 bases). Germline CDR1 and CDR2: SGHNT and YYREEE (reference sequence). The germline V and J ends were trimmed by 4 bases and 3 bases, with 15 bases remaining between them. The CDR3 extends over 15 amino acids. The sequenced CDR3 bases are TGTGCCAGCAGCCTCGGGGGTCAGGGAACAGATACG. This encodes CASSLGGQGTDT. The whole CDR3 sequence reads CASSLGGQGTDTQYF.

This clone was counted between two and nine times. The read finishes 3 residues shy of the CDR3 end, and the germline J gene is used to complete it. This rearrangement joins TRBV7-6 to TRBJ2-7; 8 positions agree with TRBD1. The germline V gene has CDR1 SGHVS and CDR2 FNYEAQ. The CDR3 is 15 residues long. The trim removed 5 bases at V and 0 bases at J, leaving 6 bases unmatched. The CDR3 spells CASSGGQESSYEQYF. The CDR3 bases that were read are TGTGCCAGCAGCGGGGGACAGGAGAGCTCCTACGAG. Full variable domain (remainder filled in from reference TRBV7-6 and TRBJ2-7): GAGVSQSPRYKVTKRGQDVALRCDPISGHVSLYWYRQALGQGPEFLTYFNYEAQQDKSGLPNDRFSAERPEGSISTLTIQRTEQRDSAMYRCASSGGQESSYEQYFGPGTRLTVT.

There are many counts of this clone. The read ends 3 residues early relative to the CDR3; the germline J gene fills the gap. The chain couples TRBV23-1 to TRBJ2-7; 9 nucleotides match TRBD2. TRBV23-1 is given ORF status, its function remaining uncertain. Trimming removed 1 base from V and 5 bases from J; junction bases left unmatched: 6. The CDR3 has 15 residues. The CDR3 here is CASSQFQAGGHEQYF. The CDR3 bases that were read are TGCGCCAGCAGTCAATTTCAAGCGGGGGGACACGAG.

This clone has more than one count but fewer than ten. The read ends 3 residues before the CDR3 terminus; that terminus is restored from the germline J gene. The same CDR3 can be traced to other DNA sequences in this sample. V and J are TRBV20-1 and TRBJ2-7, with TRBD2 matching over 11 bases. Germline V gene lookup returns CDR1 DFQATT and CDR2 SNEGSKA (reference sequence). CDR3 length: 15 amino acids. The V gene end was trimmed by 3 bases and the J gene end by 4 bases; junction bases not matched to a gene: 8. CDR3 DNA (partial): TGCAGTGCTAGTATGGTCTCTAGCGGGGGGTACGAG. Amino acid sequence: CSASMVSSGGYE. The whole CDR3 sequence is CSASMVSSGGYEQYF.